The T cell receptor (beta chain) described here comes from a study of blood T cell repertoires in COVID-19. Study information: The United States, Italy and Spain were the sources of the acute and convalescent COVID-19 samples.

The table came from immunoSEQ multiplex PCR; TCRdb's copy has only in-frame clones and leaves some out. This table holds some 60,000 clones, less than 95% found once. The CDR3 is made up of 15 amino acids. The V segment lost 5 bases and the J segment 13 bases; nucleotides outside the gene matches: 11. The germline V gene encodes CDR1 MNHNS and CDR2 SASEGT. This receptor was identified in a man aged 40-50 years with acute or convalescent COVID-19. Sample: peripheral blood. V usage is TRBV6-1 and J usage is TRBJ2-5; TRBD2 matches 15 bases. The CDR3 DNA reads as TGTGCCAGCAGTCCATCCGGGACTAGCGGGGGGAGGAGGTACTTC. This codes for CASSPSGTSGGRRYF.